The sequence of this T cell receptor (beta chain) was determined in a study of CD8 T cells in ankylosing spondylitis. Study-wide results and caveats: A TCR beta motif of fewer than ten highly homologous variants seemed to mark ankylosing spondylitis blood. Researchers reportedly found disease-linked clones significantly enriched in matched ankylosing spondylitis synovial fluid. Earlier work had already found some motif variants in reactive arthritis synovial fluid and blood.

As for this clonotype: Its antigen is as yet unknown.

Researchers built TCR beta libraries using quantitative 5'-RACE with molecular barcodes. TCRdb redid the calling of the 5' RACE reads with MiXCR, one entry per CDR3 protein. The sample has about 840,000 distinct CDR3 sequences; 12% are singletons. The clonotype originates from a male donor with ankylosing spondylitis. The sequencing input was blood, either unsorted or a sorted T cell fraction (not recorded which).

DNA for the CDR3: TGTGCCAGCAGCTATGGGGTACTAGCCAATGAGCAGTTCTTC. Amino acid sequence: CASSYGVLANEQFF. The rearrangement links TRBV7-2 to TRBJ2-1; D perhaps matches TRBD2 (6 bases). This CDR3 comprises 14 residues. V was shortened by 4 bases and J by 6 bases, with 13 bases between the two germline ends. CDR1 and CDR2 (germline): SGHTA, FQGNSA.